The T cell receptor (beta chain) described here comes from a study of metastatic and nonmetastatic thyroid tumors. This clone was counted ten times or more. Germline CDR1 reads SNHLY; CDR2 reads FYNNEI. This CDR3 spans 10 amino acids. Trimming took off 8 bases at V and 8 bases at J, with 9 bases between the two ends. TCRdb reassembled clones from the PCR reads with MiXCR. The data show about 93,000 clones, roughly 8.6% seen once. Ahead of thyroid surgery, no patient had received treatment of any kind. Sequences were obtained from blood. The rearrangement joins TRBV2 to TRBJ2-5; possible D gene TRBD1, 5 bases. This sequence originates from a female donor with papillary thyroid cancer or a benign thyroid nodule (not recorded which). Some clones in this sample may be carry-over from other donors' samples. As DNA, the CDR3 is TGTGCCAGCTCCGACAGTACCCAGTACTTC. Amino acid sequence: CASSDSTQYF.